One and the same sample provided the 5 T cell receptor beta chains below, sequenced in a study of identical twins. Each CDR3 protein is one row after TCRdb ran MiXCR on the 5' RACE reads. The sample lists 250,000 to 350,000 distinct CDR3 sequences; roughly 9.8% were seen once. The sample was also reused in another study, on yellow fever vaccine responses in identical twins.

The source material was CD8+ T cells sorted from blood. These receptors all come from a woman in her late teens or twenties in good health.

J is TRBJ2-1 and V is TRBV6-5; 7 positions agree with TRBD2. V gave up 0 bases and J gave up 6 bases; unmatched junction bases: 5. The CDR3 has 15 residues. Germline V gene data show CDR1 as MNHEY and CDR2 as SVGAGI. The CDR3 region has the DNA TGTGCCAGCAGTTACTCGGGAGGGGCGCTCAATGAGCAGTTCTTC. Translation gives CASSYSGGALNEQFF.

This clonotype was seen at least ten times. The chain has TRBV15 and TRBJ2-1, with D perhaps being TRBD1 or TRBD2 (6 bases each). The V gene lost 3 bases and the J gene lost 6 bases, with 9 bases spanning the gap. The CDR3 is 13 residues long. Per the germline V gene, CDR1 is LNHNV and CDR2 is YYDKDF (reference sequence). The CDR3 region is CATSRSGANEQFF. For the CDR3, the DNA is TGTGCCACCAGCAGGTCGGGGGCCAATGAGCAGTTCTTC.

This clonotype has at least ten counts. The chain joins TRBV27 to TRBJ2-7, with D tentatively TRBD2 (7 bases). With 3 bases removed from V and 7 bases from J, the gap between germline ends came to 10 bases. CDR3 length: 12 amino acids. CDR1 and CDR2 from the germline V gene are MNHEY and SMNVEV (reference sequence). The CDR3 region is CASSFGGREQYF. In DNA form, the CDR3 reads TGTGCCAGCAGTTTCGGGGGGCGAGAGCAGTACTTC.

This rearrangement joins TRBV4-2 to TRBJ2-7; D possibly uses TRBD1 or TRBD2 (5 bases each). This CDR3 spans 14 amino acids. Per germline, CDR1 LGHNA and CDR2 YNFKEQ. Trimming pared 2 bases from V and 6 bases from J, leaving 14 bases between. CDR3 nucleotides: TGTGCCAGCAGCCAAAGGGCAGGGACGGTCGAGCAGTACTTC. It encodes CASSQRAGTVEQYF.

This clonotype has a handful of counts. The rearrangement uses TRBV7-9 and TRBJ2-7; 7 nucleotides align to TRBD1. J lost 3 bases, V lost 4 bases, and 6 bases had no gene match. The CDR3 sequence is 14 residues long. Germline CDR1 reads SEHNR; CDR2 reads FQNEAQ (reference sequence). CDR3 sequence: CASSSQGKRYEQYF. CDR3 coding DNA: TGTGCCAGCAGCTCACAGGGGAAGCGCTACGAGCAGTACTTC.